This T cell receptor (beta chain) was identified in a study of neoadjuvant anti-PD-1 for oral cavity cancer. Regarding this clone: One end of the junction is discordant with germline, which a read error may explain.

This table comes from immunoSEQ multiplex PCR, and its TCRdb copy is limited to in-frame clones, with some not included. The table lists about 14,000 clones, more than 65% of them singletons. Per the germline V gene, CDR1 is SGHTA and CDR2 is FQGNSA. The length of the CDR3 is 12 residues. The sample here was PBMCs, taken before nivolumab (anti-PD-1) treatment. The chain links TRBV7-2 to TRBJ2-5, with 8 positions matching TRBD1. The TCR sequence derives from a person aged 35-80 years with oral cavity squamous cell carcinoma. In DNA form, the CDR3 reads TGTGCCAGCAGTTATGACAGGGGAAGCTTCCACTTC. Its protein product is CASSYDRGSFHF.